Described below is a single TCR beta chain sequence and its context. This sample was included in a study of blood T cell repertoires in COVID-19. Study background: Samples came from the United States, Italy and Spain, spanning acute and convalescent COVID-19. PBMCs, B-cell-depleted T cells, or T cells were the source of the cDNA or gDNA that made up the material.

Original handling: Amplification from reference gene primers served as the basis for estimated nucleated cell counts. The table came from immunoSEQ multiplex PCR; TCRdb's copy has only in-frame clones and leaves some out. V, J and clone size reflect that table, while D and trimming were determined from the DNA. The sample has some 250,000 clones; around 83% are singletons. Looked up from germline, CDR1 is MDHEN and CDR2 is SYDVKM. Trimming stripped 6 bases from V and 4 bases from J, with 15 bases between. The CDR3 loop spans 14 amino acids. The rearrangement links TRBV28 to TRBJ1-2; D is ambiguous. This receptor was taken from a man older than 75 with acute or convalescent COVID-19. The sample was peripheral blood. The DNA of the CDR3 is TGTGCCAGCAGAGAAACAGCCCCTACCTATGGCTACACCTTC. It yields the protein CASRETAPTYGYTF.